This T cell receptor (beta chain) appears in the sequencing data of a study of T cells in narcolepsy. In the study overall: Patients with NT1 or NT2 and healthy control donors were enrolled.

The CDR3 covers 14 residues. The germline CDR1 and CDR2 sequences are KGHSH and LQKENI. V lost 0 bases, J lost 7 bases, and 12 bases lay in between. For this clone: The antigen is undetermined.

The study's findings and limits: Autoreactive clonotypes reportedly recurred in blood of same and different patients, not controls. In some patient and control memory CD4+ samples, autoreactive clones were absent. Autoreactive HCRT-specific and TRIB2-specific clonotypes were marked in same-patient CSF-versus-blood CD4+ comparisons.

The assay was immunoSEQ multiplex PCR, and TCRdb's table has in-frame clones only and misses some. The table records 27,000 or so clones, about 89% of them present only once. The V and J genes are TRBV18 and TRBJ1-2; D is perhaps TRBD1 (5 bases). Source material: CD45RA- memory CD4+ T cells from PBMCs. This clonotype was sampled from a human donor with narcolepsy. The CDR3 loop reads CASSPPAQGAGYTF. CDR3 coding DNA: TGTGCCAGCTCACCACCGGCTCAGGGTGCTGGCTACACCTTC.